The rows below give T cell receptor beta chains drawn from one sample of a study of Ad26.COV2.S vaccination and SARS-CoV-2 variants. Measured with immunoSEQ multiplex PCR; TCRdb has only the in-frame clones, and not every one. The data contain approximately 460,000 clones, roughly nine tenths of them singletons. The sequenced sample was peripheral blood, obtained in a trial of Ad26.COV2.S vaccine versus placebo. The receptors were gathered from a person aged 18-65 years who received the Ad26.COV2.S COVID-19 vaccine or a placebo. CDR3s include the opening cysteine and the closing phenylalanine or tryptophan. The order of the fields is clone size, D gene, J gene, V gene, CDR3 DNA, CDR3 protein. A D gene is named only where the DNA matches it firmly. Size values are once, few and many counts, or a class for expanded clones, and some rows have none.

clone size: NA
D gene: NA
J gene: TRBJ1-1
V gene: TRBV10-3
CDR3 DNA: TGTGCCATCAGTTCACAGGGACCCCCCACTGAAGCTTTCTTT
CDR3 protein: CAISSQGPPTEAFF

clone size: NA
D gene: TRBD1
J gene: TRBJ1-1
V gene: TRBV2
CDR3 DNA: TGTGCCAGCACCGGGGACAGACACACTGAAGCTTTCTTT
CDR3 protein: CASTGDRHTEAFF

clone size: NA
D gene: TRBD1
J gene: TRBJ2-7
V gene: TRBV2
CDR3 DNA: TGTGCCAGCGATGGACCGGACAGGAGCTCCTACGAGCAGTACTTC
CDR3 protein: CASDGPDRSSYEQYF

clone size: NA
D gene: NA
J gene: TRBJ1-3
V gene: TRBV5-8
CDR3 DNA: TGTGCCAGCAGCCCGCACACCGGACTCTCTGGAAACACCATATATTTT
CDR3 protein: CASSPHTGLSGNTIYF

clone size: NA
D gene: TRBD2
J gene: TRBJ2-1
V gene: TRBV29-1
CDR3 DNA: TGCAGCGTTGACAGGACTAGAGACAATGAGCAGTTCTTC
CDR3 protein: CSVDRTRDNEQFF

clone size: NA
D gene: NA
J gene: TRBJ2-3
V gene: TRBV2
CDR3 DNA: TGTGCCAGCAGACCCTGGACGGGCGTGAACACAGATACGCAGTATTTT
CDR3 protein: CASRPWTGVNTDTQYF

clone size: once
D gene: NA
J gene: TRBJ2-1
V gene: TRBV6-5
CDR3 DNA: TGTGCCAGCAGGCCCTCAGGGGCGGCCAATGAGCAGTTCTTC
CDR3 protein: CASRPSGAANEQFF

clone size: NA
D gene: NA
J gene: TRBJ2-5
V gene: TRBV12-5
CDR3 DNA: TGTGCTAGTGGTTTGACAGAAGAGACCCAGTACTTC
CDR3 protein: CASGLTEETQYF

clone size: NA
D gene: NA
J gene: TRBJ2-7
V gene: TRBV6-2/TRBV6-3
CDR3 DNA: TGTGCCAGCAGTTACAGGTACGAGCAGTACTTC
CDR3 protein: CASSYRYEQYF

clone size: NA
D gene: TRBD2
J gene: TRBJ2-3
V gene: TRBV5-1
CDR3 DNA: TGCGCCAGCAGCTTGGACGCGGGAGGGCCGAATACGCAGTATTTT
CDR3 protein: CASSLDAGGPNTQYF

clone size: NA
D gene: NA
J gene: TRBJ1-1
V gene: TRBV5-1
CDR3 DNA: TGCGCCAGCAGCTTGCTAGGACAAATGAACACTGAAGCTTTCTTT
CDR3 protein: CASSLLGQMNTEAFF

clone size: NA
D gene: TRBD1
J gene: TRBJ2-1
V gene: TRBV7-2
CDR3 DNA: TGTGCCAGCAGCCCCCTGGGACAGGGGGCCCTAGAGCAGTTCTTC
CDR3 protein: CASSPLGQGALEQFF

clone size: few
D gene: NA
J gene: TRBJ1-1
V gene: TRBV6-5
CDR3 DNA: TGTGCCAGCAGTTTGACAATGAACACTGAAGCTTTCTTT
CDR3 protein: CASSLTMNTEAFF

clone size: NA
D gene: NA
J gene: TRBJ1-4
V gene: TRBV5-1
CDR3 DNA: TGCGCCAGCTCCGTCATACAGGGATCATCTGAAAAACTGTTTTTT
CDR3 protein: CASSVIQGSSEKLFF

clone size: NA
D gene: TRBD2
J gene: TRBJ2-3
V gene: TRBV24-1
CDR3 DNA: TGTGCCACCAGTTGGGGAGGGGGCACAGATACGCAGTATTTT
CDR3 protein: CATSWGGGTDTQYF

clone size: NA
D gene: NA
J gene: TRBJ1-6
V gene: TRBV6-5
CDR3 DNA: TGTGCCAGCAGTTACTCCCTGGACCGCGGCCCCCTCCACTTT
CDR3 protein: CASSYSLDRGPLHF

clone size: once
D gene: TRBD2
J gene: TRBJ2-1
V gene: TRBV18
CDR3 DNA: TGTGCCAGCTCACCAAATGGGCGGGAGGGAATTGAGCAGTTCTTC
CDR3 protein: CASSPNGREGIEQFF

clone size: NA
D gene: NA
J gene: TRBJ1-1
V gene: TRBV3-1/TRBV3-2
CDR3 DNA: TGTGCCAGCAGCCAAAGGTCTGGCAGAGGGGTTGTAGAAGCTTTCTTT
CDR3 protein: CASSQRSGRGVVEAFF

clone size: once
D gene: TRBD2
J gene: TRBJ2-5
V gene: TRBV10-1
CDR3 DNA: TGCGCCACCGGGGGGGGCACGGAGACCCAGTACTTC
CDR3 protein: CATGGGTETQYF

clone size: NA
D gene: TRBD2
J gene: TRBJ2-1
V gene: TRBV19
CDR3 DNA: TGTGCCAGTACCCCTCTAGCGGGAGAAAGTTACAATGAGCAGTTCTTC
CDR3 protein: CASTPLAGESYNEQFF

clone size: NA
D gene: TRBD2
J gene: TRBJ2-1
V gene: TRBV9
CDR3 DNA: TGTGCCAGCAGCGTTCGGCTGACTAGCGGGTTAAATGAGCAGTTCTTC
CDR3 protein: CASSVRLTSGLNEQFF

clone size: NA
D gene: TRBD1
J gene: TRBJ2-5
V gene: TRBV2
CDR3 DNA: TGTGCCAGCAGGCGCGGGGACAGGGGTTCTGAGACCCAGTACTTC
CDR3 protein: CASRRGDRGSETQYF

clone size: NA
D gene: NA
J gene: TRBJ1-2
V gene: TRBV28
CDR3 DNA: TGTGCCAGCAGCGTCATCTGGTGGGTCGAGGGAACGACTAACTATGGCTACACCTTC
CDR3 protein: CASSVIWWVEGTTNYGYTF

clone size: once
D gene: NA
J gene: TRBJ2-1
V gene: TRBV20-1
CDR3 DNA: TGCAGTGCGCCGATAAATGAGCAGTTCTTC
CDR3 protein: CSAPINEQFF

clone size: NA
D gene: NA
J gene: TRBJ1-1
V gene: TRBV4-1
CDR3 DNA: TGCGCCAGCAGCGAAAGAACAGGGCTAAACACTGAAGCTTTCTTT
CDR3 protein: CASSERTGLNTEAFF

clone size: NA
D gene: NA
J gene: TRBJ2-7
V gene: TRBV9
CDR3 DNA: TGTGCCAGCAGCGCGGTCTACGGGGCCGAGCAGTACTTC
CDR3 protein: CASSAVYGAEQYF

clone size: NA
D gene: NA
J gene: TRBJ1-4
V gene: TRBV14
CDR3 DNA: TGTGCCAGCAGCCAAGATGCCCTGACGGACGATGGAAAACTGTTTTTT
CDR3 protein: CASSQDALTDDGKLFF

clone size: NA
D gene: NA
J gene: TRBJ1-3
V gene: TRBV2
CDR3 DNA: TGTGCCAGCAGACGGCCCGCCGCTGGAAACACCATATATTTT
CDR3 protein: CASRRPAAGNTIYF

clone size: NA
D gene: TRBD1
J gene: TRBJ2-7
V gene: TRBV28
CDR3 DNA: TGTGCCAGCCGGGACAGGGATTACGAGCAGTACTTC
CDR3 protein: CASRDRDYEQYF

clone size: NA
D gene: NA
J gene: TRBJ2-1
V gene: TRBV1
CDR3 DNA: TGCACCAGCAGCCAAGTAACTGATGCCTCAAGCTCCTACAATGAGCAGTTCTTC
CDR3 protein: CTSSQVTDASSSYNEQFF

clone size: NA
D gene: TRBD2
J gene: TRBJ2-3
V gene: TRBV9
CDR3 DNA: TGTGCCAGCAGCGTAGTGGGACTAGCCACAGATACGCAGTATTTT
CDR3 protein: CASSVVGLATDTQYF

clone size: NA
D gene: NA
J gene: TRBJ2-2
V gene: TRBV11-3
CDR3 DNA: TGTGCCAGCAGCTTTACCGGCAGCGTGCCCGGGGAGCTGTTTTTT
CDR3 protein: CASSFTGSVPGELFF

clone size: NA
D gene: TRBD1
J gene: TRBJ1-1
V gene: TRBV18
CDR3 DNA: TGTGCCAGTTACCGGGACAGTGAAGCTTTCTTT
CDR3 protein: CASYRDSEAFF

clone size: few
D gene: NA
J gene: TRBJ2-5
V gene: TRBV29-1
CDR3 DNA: TGCAGCGTGGCACAGCAATCGGGTTACCAAGAGACCCAGTACTTC
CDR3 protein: CSVAQQSGYQETQYF

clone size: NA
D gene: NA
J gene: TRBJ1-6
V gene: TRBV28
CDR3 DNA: TGTGCCAGCAGTTTATTTGCCGCTGGGCAGGGTAATTCACCCCTCCACTTT
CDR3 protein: CASSLFAAGQGNSPLHF

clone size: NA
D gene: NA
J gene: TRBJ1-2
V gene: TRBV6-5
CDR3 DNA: TGTGCCAGCAGTCCCGGGGCCGAGGCTCATGGCTACACCTTC
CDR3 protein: CASSPGAEAHGYTF

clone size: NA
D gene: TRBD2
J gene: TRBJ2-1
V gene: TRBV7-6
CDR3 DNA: TGTGCCAGCAGCTTCGGACTAGCGAATGAGCAGTTCTTC
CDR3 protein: CASSFGLANEQFF

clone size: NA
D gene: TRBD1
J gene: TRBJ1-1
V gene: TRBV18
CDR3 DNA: TGTGCCAGCTCACCAGCAAACCGGGACAGGATCACTGAAGCTTTCTTT
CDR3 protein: CASSPANRDRITEAFF

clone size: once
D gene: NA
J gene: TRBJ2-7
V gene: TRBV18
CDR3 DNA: TGTGCCAGCTCACCCTGGCAGGGAGTCTCCTACGAGCAGTACTTC
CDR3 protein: CASSPWQGVSYEQYF

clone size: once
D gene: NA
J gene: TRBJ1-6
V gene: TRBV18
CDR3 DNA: TGTGCCAGCTCATCGCAGGGCCCCGGGGGTAATTCACCCCTCCACTTT
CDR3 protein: CASSSQGPGGNSPLHF

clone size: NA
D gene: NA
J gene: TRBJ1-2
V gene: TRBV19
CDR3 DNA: TGTGCCAGTAGTATCGGGGGTCGCGACTATGGCTACACCTTC
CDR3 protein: CASSIGGRDYGYTF

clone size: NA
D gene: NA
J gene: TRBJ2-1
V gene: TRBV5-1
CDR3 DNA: TGCGCCAGCAGCTTGGGAGCTAGCTCCTACAATGAGCAGTTCTTC
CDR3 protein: CASSLGASSYNEQFF

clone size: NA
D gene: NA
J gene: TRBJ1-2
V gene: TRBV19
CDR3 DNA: TGTGCCAGTAGGGATCTATCACAAGATGGCTACACCTTC
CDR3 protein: CASRDLSQDGYTF

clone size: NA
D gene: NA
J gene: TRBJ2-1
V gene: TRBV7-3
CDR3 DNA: TGTGCCAGCAGCTTAACGGGACTGCTCCCCTACAATGAGCAGTTCTTC
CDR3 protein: CASSLTGLLPYNEQFF

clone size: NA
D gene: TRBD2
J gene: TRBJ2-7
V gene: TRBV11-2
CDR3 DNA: TGTGCCAGCAGGACAATACGGACTAGCGGGAACTCTTCTACCTACGAGCAGTACTTC
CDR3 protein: CASRTIRTSGNSSTYEQYF

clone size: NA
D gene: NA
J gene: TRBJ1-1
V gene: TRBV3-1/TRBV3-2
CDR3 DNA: TGTGCCAGCAGCCAAGATTCCGTGACACCGAACACTGAAGCTTTCTTT
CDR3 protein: CASSQDSVTPNTEAFF

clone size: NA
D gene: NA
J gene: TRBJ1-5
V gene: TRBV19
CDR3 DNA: TGTGCCAGTAGCTCCTTTTCCCATCAGCCCCAGCATTTT
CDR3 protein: CASSSFSHQPQHF

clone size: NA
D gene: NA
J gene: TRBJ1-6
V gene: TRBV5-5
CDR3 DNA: TGTGCCAGCAGCTTGGCCTTGTGGACCTCCGTTAATTCACCCCTCCACTTT
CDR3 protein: CASSLALWTSVNSPLHF

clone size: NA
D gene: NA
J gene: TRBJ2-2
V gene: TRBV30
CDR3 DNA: TGTGCCTGGAGTGTTCGTGGGAGGACTAACACCGGGGAGCTGTTTTTT
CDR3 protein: CAWSVRGRTNTGELFF

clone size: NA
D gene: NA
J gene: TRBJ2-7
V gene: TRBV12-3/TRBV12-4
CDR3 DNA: TGTGCCAGCAGTTTGGGCTACGAGCAGTACTTC
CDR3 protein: CASSLGYEQYF

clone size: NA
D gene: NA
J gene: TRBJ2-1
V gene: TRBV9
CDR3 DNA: TGTGCCAGCAGCCCACCGCCGTGGAATGAGCAGTTCTTC
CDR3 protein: CASSPPPWNEQFF

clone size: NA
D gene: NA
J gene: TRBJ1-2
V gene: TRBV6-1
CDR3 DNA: TGTGCCAGCAGTGAAGGTGGAAACTATGGCTACACCTTC
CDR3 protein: CASSEGGNYGYTF

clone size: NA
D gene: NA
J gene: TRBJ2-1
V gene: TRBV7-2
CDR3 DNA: TGTGCCAGCAGCTGGGACAAGAGCTCCTACAATGAGCAGTTCTTC
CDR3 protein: CASSWDKSSYNEQFF